The entry below describes one T cell receptor (beta chain). The antigen is undetermined. These data come from a study of CD4 T cells in relation to SARS-CoV-2 and coronaviruses. Study-wide background: Convalescent donors were aged about 21 to 75, with median roughly 37 years. Crossreactive spike epitopes shared across donors were mapped to their HLA restriction.

Germline V gene sequence: CDR1 LNHDA, CDR2 SQIVND (reference sequence). V lost 5 bases, J lost 2 bases, and 13 bases lay in between. The CDR3 length is 14 residues. Naive and memory CD4+ T cells were separated from cryopreserved PBMCs. Sorted naive or memory CD4+ cells met CEF peptides for roughly nine days. Sequenced by immunoSEQ multiplex PCR; TCRdb stores in-frame clones only, minus some. The data contain around 30,000 clones, more than 75% of them singletons. The sequence came from an adult with COVID-19. Sequencing input: memory CD4+ T cells from PBMCs, cultured in vitro. The rearrangement links TRBV19 to TRBJ2-7; no definite D call. CDR3 in amino acids: CASSSLGPTYEQYF. CDR3 coding DNA: TGTGCCAGTAGTTCCCTAGGCCCCACCTACGAGCAGTACTTC.